Presented here are 29 T cell receptor beta chains from one specimen sequenced in a study of radiotherapy plus CTLA-4 blockade in lung cancer. Profiled with immunoSEQ multiplex PCR; TCRdb holds only in-frame clones, not every one. The table lists about 110,000 clones, roughly 80% of them singletons, with roughly 3.3% in the top ten. Sequencing was performed on peripheral blood, taken from a patient treated with radiotherapy plus ipilimumab. Receptors were obtained from a human donor with non-small cell lung cancer that progressed on radiotherapy plus ipilimumab. Some clones in this sample may be carry-over from other donors' samples.

The chain is built from TRBV5-1 and TRBJ2-1, with D unresolved. V shed 2 bases and J shed 4 bases, with 4 bases lying between them. The CDR3 spans 12 residues. Germline-derived CDR1 and CDR2 are SGHRS and YFSETQ. CDR3 amino acids: CASSFNYNEQFF. CDR3 coding DNA: TGCGCCAGCAGCTTCAATTACAATGAGCAGTTCTTC.

The table lists this clone with a count of one. The chain employs TRBV28 and TRBJ1-2; no reliable D call. The CDR3 length is 10 residues. CDR1 and CDR2 (germline): MDHEN, SYDVKM. The V and J ends lost 5 bases and 8 bases respectively, with 6 bases between them. DNA of the CDR3: TGTGCCAGCAGTCGCAAAGGCTACACCTTC. It is translated as CASSRKGYTF.

The J gene is TRBJ2-7, the V gene TRBV5-4, with TRBD2 as a possible D gene (7 bases). From germline, CDR1 is SGHNT and CDR2 YYREEE (reference sequence). Trimming took off 3 bases at V and 2 bases at J, with 15 bases between the two ends. This CDR3 region has 15 residues. The CDR3 DNA follows: TGTGCCAGCAGCTCGGGCCGCGGGGGCCCCTACGAGCAGTACTTC. This translates into CASSSGRGGPYEQYF.

The chain has TRBV7-9 and TRBJ1-2, with D perhaps TRBD1 (6 bases). The CDR3 length is 14 residues. Germline CDR1 and CDR2: SEHNR and FQNEAQ (reference sequence). The V and J ends lost 7 bases and 2 bases respectively, with 14 bases between them. The CDR3 region is CASTPDRSNYGYTF. The CDR3 DNA sequence: TGTGCCAGCACCCCCGACAGGTCCAACTATGGCTACACCTTC.

This clone has just one count. The V and J genes are TRBV6-5 and TRBJ1-5, with D unclear. Trimming took 6 bases from V and 5 from J, leaving 11 bases between them. The germline CDR1 and CDR2 sequences are MNHEY and SVGAGI. The CDR3 spans 13 residues. CDR3 nucleotide sequence: TGTGCCAGCAGACGTGGCGGAGATCAGCCCCAGCATTTT. This translates into CASRRGGDQPQHF.

The chain recombines TRBV6-1 with TRBJ1-2, with 8 bases identical to TRBD1. V gave up 5 bases and J gave up 3 bases; unmatched junction bases: 8. The CDR3 length is 15 residues. Germline V gives CDR1 MNHNS, CDR2 SASEGT. The CDR3: CASSQTMGQDYGYTF. CDR3 sequence (DNA): TGTGCCAGCAGTCAAACCATGGGACAGGACTATGGCTACACCTTC.

This rearrangement joins TRBV28 to TRBJ2-7; unclear D gene. CDR1 is MDHEN, CDR2 SYDVKM, per germline. V was shortened by 6 bases and J by 1 base, with 4 bases between the two germline ends. This CDR3 contains 11 residues. CDR3 DNA: TGTGCCAGCAGGAATTCCTACGAGCAGTACTTC. The encoded protein is CASRNSYEQYF. Using reference TRBV28 and TRBJ2-7 for the parts outside the CDR3, the full variable domain is DVKVTQSSRYLVKRTGEKVFLECVQDMDHENMFWYRQDPGLGLRLIYFSYDVKMKEKGDIPEGYSVSREKKERFSLILESASTNQTSMYLCASRNSYEQYFGPGTRLTVT.

This chain joins TRBV5-4 and TRBJ2-7, with 7 bases matching TRBD2. Trimming cost V 1 base and J 5 bases; bases outside gene matches: 6. This CDR3 is built from 14 residues. From germline, CDR1 is SGHNT and CDR2 YYREEE (reference sequence). CDR3 nucleotide sequence: TGTGCCAGCAGCTTGAGGGGAGGGATGGACGAGCAGTACTTC. This encodes CASSLRGGMDEQYF.

As to this clone: One end of the junction fails to match germline, which may point to a read error. The same CDR3 also results from other DNA sequences found in this sample. The chain has TRBV5-1 and TRBJ1-4; maybe TRBD1 (5 bases). Germline CDR1 reads SGHRS; CDR2 reads YFSETQ. The CDR3 runs 14 residues. This chain's CDR3 is CASSLGQSNEKLFF. The CDR3 bases are TGCGCCAGCAGCTTGGGACAGTCTAATGAAAAACTGTTCTTT. The whole variable domain, remainder taken from reference TRBV5-1 and TRBJ1-4, is KAGVTQTPRYLIKTRGQQVTLSCSPISGHRSVSWYQQTPGQGLQFLFEYFSETQRNKGNFPGRFSGRQFSNSRSEMNVSTLELGDSALYLCASSLGQSNEKLFFGSGTQLSVL.

A note on this clone: A read error may account for a junction end that differs from germline. V usage is TRBV30 and J usage is TRBJ2-3, with D possibly TRBD2 on 5 matching bases. The CDR3 spans 14 residues. Germline CDR1 is GTSNPN and CDR2 is SVGIG (reference sequence). CDR3 region: CAWRSWSSTDAQYF. In DNA form, the CDR3 reads TGTGCCTGGAGGTCTTGGTCTAGCACAGATGCGCAGTATTTT.

The V call is TRBV10-3, the J call TRBJ1-3, with a possible D match to TRBD1 (6 bases). The CDR3 runs 15 residues. V was clipped by 6 bases and J by 0 bases, with 12 bases between them. Per germline, CDR1 ENHRY and CDR2 SYGVKD. The CDR3, as DNA: TGTGCCATCAGGCCCGGGGGCGACTCTGGAAACACCATATATTTT. Translating it yields CAIRPGGDSGNTIYF.

This chain links TRBV7-2 with TRBJ2-5; D tentatively fits TRBD1 or TRBD2 (5 bases each). This CDR3 contains 15 residues. Trimming shortened V by 1 base and J by 5 bases, and 14 bases separated the two germline ends. Germline-derived CDR1 and CDR2 are SGHTA and FQGNSA. The CDR3 sequence: CASSLVGARGETQYF. The CDR3 DNA reads TGTGCCAGCAGCTTAGTCGGGGCGAGAGGGGAGACCCAGTACTTC.

The chain has TRBV4-2 and TRBJ2-1; perhaps TRBD2 as D (5 bases). The length of the CDR3 is 15 residues. Trimming took 0 bases from V and 6 from J, leaving 12 bases between them. Germline lookup yields CDR1 LGHNA and CDR2 YNFKEQ. CDR3 nucleotide sequence: TGTGCCAGCAGCCAAGACGGAGGAAGGGTCAATGAGCAGTTCTTC. Translation gives CASSQDGGRVNEQFF.

This sequence joins TRBV13 and TRBJ1-2; D is undetermined. CDR3 length: 12 amino acids. V gave up 3 bases and J gave up 3 bases, with 5 bases separating them. Germline V gene lookup returns CDR1 PRHDT and CDR2 FYEKMQ (reference sequence). CDR3 DNA: TGTGCCAGCAGCTTTAATCACTATGGCTACACCTTC. Residues: CASSFNHYGYTF.

The genes are TRBV7-9 and TRBJ2-2, with D possibly being TRBD2 (5 bases). The CDR3 extends over 14 amino acids. Germline V gene data show CDR1 as SEHNR and CDR2 as FQNEAQ (reference sequence). Trimming took 2 bases from V and 13 from J, leaving 17 bases between them. The chain's CDR3 is CASSLSSGLHTLFF. In DNA, the CDR3 is TGTGCCAGCAGCTTAAGTTCTGGACTCCATACGCTGTTTTTT.

The V call is TRBV5-1, the J call TRBJ1-1; 7 nucleotides agree with TRBD1. Germline V gene data show CDR1 as SGHRS and CDR2 as YFSETQ. With V trimmed by 0 bases and J by 1 base, 0 bases remained unmatched. This CDR3 is built from 14 residues. This chain's CDR3 is CASSLGTGNTEAFF. Here the CDR3 DNA reads TGCGCCAGCAGCTTGGGGACAGGGAACACTGAAGCTTTCTTT.

This clone was picked up a small number of times. The rearrangement uses TRBV4-3 and TRBJ2-3; D is perhaps TRBD1 or TRBD2 (7 bases each). The V gene's germline CDR1 is LGHNA and CDR2 YSLEER. V dropped 4 bases and J dropped 5 bases, with 22 bases sitting between them. The CDR3 loop spans 17 amino acids. DNA of the CDR3: TGCGCCAGCAGCCTAGGGGTAGCAGGGGGGGCCGAAGATACGCAGTATTTT. Translated: CASSLGVAGGAEDTQYF.

This clone was detected a few times. The chain combines TRBV15 with TRBJ1-6; TRBD1 matches at 7 bases. This CDR3 spans 15 amino acids. V shed 1 base, J shed 5 bases, and the junction held 2 bases outside the gene matches. CDR1 and CDR2 from the germline V gene are LNHNV and YYDKDF (reference sequence). The CDR3 coding sequence is TGTGCCACCAGCAGAGGGGACAGCAATAATTCACCCCTCCACTTT. Protein product: CATSRGDSNNSPLHF.

The rearrangement uses TRBV28 and TRBJ1-2; perhaps TRBD1 as D (5 bases). The ends were cut back, 7 bases at V and 2 bases at J, with 14 bases in the middle. This CDR3 spans 14 amino acids. Looked up from germline, CDR1 is MDHEN and CDR2 is SYDVKM. CDR3 protein: CASTVRGVNYGYTF. In DNA form, the CDR3 reads TGTGCCAGCACAGTGCGGGGGGTCAACTATGGCTACACCTTC.

This clone has just one count. The CDR3 DNA sequence: TGTGCCAGCAGATCGGACAGGAGACTTTTACACACTGAAGCTTTCTTT. Translation gives CASRSDRRLLHTEAFF. This chain joins TRBV2 and TRBJ1-1; 7 bases map to TRBD1. Trimming removed 6 bases from V and 3 bases from J; junction bases left unmatched: 13. This CDR3 is built from 16 residues. Looked up from germline, CDR1 is SNHLY and CDR2 is FYNNEI.

The J gene is TRBJ2-3, the V gene TRBV29-1; no definite D call. Germline CDR1 SQVTM, CDR2 ANQGSEA. The CDR3 totals 12 residues. V lost 4 bases to trimming and J lost 1 base, with 6 bases between them. CDR3 coding DNA: TGCAGCGTTGTCACGGGCACAGATACGCAGTATTTT. Amino acids: CSVVTGTDTQYF.

V and J are TRBV10-3 and TRBJ2-5, with a weak D call TRBD1 (5 bases). Germline-derived CDR1 and CDR2 are ENHRY and SYGVKD. This CDR3 has 14 amino acids. V lost 0 bases and J 2 bases, leaving 7 bases between the germline ends. The CDR3 nucleotides are TGTGCCATCAGTGAGTCACAGGCTCAAGAGACCCAGTACTTC. Translating gives CAISESQAQETQYF.

The rearrangement uses TRBV7-2 and TRBJ2-3; D call uncertain. The V and J ends lost 2 bases and 3 bases respectively, with 12 bases between them. This CDR3 is 15 amino acids long. Germline loops: CDR1 SGHTA, CDR2 FQGNSA. The CDR3 here is CASSLTGASTDTQYF. CDR3 sequence (DNA): TGTGCCAGCAGCTTAACCGGCGCCTCGACAGATACGCAGTATTTT. Using reference TRBV7-2 and TRBJ2-3 for the parts outside the CDR3, the full variable domain is GAGVSQSPSNKVTEKGKDVELRCDPISGHTALYWYRQSLGQGLEFLIYFQGNSAPDKSGLPSDRFSAERTGGSVSTLTIQRTQQEDSAVYLCASSLTGASTDTQYFGPGTRLTVL.

The chain uses TRBV6-1 and TRBJ2-3; TRBD2 agrees at 7 bases. Germline V lookup: CDR1 MNHNS, CDR2 SASEGT. The V segment lost 2 bases and the J segment 3 bases; nucleotides outside the gene matches: 5. There are 15 residues in the CDR3. The CDR3 coding sequence is TGTGCCAGCAGTGAATCGGTCGGGGGGACAGATACGCAGTATTTT. Translated, it gives CASSESVGGTDTQYF.

In its sample, this clone was seen once. The V call is TRBV12-5, the J call TRBJ1-4, with D uncertain. CDR3 size: 14 residues. V dropped 6 bases and J dropped 5 bases, with 13 bases sitting between them. Germline values: CDR1 LGHNT, CDR2 FRNRAP. DNA for the CDR3: TGTGCTAGTGGCAAGGACCTGGGGAATGAAAAACTGTTTTTT. It yields the protein CASGKDLGNEKLFF.

V usage is TRBV5-1 and J usage is TRBJ1-1; D gene unclear. Germline V gene sequence: CDR1 SGHRS, CDR2 YFSETQ. V shed 4 bases and J shed 6 bases, with 13 bases lying between them. The CDR3 is 13 amino acids. The CDR3 bases are TGCGCCAGCAGCCGGACTGACGAGTCTGAAGCTTTCTTT. Translated: CASSRTDESEAFF.

This chain uses TRBV4-1 with TRBJ2-7; tentatively, D is TRBD1 or TRBD2 (5 bases each). Germline CDR1 and CDR2: MGHRA and YSYEKL. This CDR3 spans 13 amino acids. Deletions cut 4 bases from V and 2 bases from J, with 9 bases between. The CDR3 DNA follows: TGCGCCAGCAGCCGGGACGGAGCCTACGAGCAGTACTTC. Translated, it gives CASSRDGAYEQYF.

The chain joins TRBV9 to TRBJ2-5; no firm D call. This CDR3 is built from 16 residues. Germline CDR1 and CDR2: SGDLS and YYNGEE. Trimming removed 0 bases from V and 2 bases from J, with 14 bases in between. CDR3 sequence: CASSVVAGVPQETQYF. CDR3 coding DNA: TGTGCCAGCAGCGTAGTAGCAGGAGTACCACAAGAGACCCAGTACTTC. Full variable domain (rest looked up from reference TRBV9 and TRBJ2-5): DSGVTQTPKHLITATGQRVTLRCSPRSGDLSVYWYQQSLDQGLQFLIQYYNGEERAKGNILERFSAQQFPDLHSELNLSSLELGDSALYFCASSVVAGVPQETQYFGPGTRLLVL.

This clone showed up just a few times. This CDR3 reads CASEKTGSSTDTQYF. CDR3 sequence (DNA): TGTGCCAGCGAGAAGACAGGGTCTAGCACAGATACGCAGTATTTT. The rearrangement links TRBV2 to TRBJ2-3, with 7 bases aligning to TRBD1. Germline V gene lookup returns CDR1 SNHLY and CDR2 FYNNEI. With V trimmed by 8 bases and J by 0 bases, 8 bases remained unmatched. This CDR3 comprises 15 residues.